These 4 T cell receptor beta chains were sequenced from one sample in a study of blood T cells in healthy people across ages (dated by TCRdb to the mid-2010s). The library was obtained by 5' RACE. The sequencer listed for this sample is Illumina HiSeq 2500. A second PCR of roughly 6 to 11 cycles was run with a J-beta primer mix and a sample-barcoded 5' primer. TCRdb trimmed public reads at Q25 via fastp, called clones via MiXCR and kept in-frame beta chains. Merged by CDR3 protein, the rows form single entries marked with the most common genes and DNA. The sample records some 800,000 distinct CDR3 sequences, around 45% of which are singletons. The ten largest clones represent approximately 19% of the sample. Material for sequencing was blood. These receptors came from a man aged 55-75 years in good health.

This chain uses TRBV6-2 or TRBV6-3 with TRBJ1-2; D is unclear. Trimming removed 4 bases at V and 5 bases at J, with 8 bases between. The length of the CDR3 is 12 residues. Germline V gene lookup returns CDR1 MNHEY and CDR2 SVGEGT. This CDR3 reads CASSSRVYGYTF. For the CDR3, the DNA is TGTGCCAGCAGTTCGAGGGTTTATGGCTACACCTTC.

Note on this clonotype: Given a much more abundant clone one base away, this may be a read error. This chain links TRBV12-3 or TRBV12-4 with TRBJ2-7; no clear D. V gave up 4 bases and J gave up 2 bases, with 9 bases separating them. CDR3 length: 13 amino acids. DNA for the CDR3: TGTGCCAGCAGTTACGGGCCTACCTACGAGCAGTACTTC. Translation: CASSYGPTYEQYF.

This chain connects TRBV6-6 to TRBJ2-3; D is possibly TRBD2 (5 bases). Germline CDR1 MNHNY, CDR2 SVGAGI (reference sequence). Trimming cost V 7 bases and J 6 bases, with 23 bases left between them. The CDR3 totals 16 residues. The CDR3 coding sequence is TGTGCCAGCACCGGGGTTCAGGTAGTGGGTTCGGATACGCAGTATTTT. Translating it yields CASTGVQVVGSDTQYF.

The rearrangement links TRBV25-1 to TRBJ1-4; TRBD1 is a possible D gene (5 bases). This CDR3 is 15 amino acids long. V lost 5 bases and J 10 bases, leaving 20 bases between the germline ends. The germline CDR1 and CDR2 sequences are MGHDK and SYGVNS. For the CDR3, the DNA is TGTGCCAGCAGTCCCCGAGGCAGGGCGGCGGGAAAACTGTTTTTT. Amino acid sequence: CASSPRGRAAGKLFF.